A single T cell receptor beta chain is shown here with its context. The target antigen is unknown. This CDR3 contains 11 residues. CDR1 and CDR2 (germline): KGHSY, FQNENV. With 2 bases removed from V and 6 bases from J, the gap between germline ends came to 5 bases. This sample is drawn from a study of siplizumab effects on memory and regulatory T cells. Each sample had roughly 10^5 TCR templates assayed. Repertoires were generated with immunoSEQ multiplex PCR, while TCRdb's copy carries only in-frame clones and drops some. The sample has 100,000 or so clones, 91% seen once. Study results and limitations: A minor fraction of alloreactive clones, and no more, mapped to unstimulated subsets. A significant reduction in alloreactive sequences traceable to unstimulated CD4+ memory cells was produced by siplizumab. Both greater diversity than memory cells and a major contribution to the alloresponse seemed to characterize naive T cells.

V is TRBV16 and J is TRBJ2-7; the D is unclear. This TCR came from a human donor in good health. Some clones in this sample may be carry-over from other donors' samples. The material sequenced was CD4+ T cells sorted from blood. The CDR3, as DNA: TGTGCCAGCAGCCAACTCCGCGAGCAGTACTTC. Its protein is CASSQLREQYF.